The clone carrying this T cell receptor beta chain was counted once. This sample stems from a study of control samples from healthy donors and cancer patients. The CDR3 is made up of 16 amino acids. V lost 1 base and J lost 6; bases outside the gene matches: 6. Germline CDR1 PRHDT, CDR2 FYEKMQ (reference sequence). The assay was immunoSEQ multiplex PCR, and TCRdb's table has in-frame clones only and misses some. This table holds about 180,000 clones, 85% to 95% found once. The receptor was isolated from a man aged 25-40 years in good health. The sequenced material came from blood. The gene calls are TRBV13 and TRBJ2-2; 9 nucleotides agree with TRBD2. CDR3 coding DNA: TGTGCCAGCAGCTTAGTTCGCGGGGGGGCCTCCGGGGAGCTGTTTTTT. The encoded protein is CASSLVRGGASGELFF.